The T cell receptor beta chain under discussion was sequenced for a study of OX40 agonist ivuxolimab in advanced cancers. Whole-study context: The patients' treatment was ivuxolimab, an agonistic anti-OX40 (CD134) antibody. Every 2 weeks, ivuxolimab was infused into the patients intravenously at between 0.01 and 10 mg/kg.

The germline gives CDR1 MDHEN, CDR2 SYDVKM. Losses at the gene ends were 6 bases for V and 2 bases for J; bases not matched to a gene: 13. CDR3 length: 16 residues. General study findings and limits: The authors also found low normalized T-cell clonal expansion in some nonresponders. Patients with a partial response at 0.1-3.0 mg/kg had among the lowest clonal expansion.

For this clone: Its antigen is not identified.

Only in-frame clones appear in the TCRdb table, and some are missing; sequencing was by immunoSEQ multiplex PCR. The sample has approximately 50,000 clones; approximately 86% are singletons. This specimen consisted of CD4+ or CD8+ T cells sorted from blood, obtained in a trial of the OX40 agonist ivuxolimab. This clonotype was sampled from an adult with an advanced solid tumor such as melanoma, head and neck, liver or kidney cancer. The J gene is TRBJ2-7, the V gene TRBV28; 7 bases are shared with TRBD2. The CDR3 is CASRRGGRAYAYEQYF. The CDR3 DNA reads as TGTGCCAGCAGAAGAGGCGGGAGAGCTTACGCCTACGAGCAGTACTTC.